This T cell receptor (beta chain) was identified in a study of vaccination effects on CD4 cells after COVID-19. This clone was found once. Its specificity is unknown. Sequenced by immunoSEQ multiplex PCR; TCRdb stores in-frame clones only, minus some. The sample lists approximately 30,000 clones; approximately 61% were seen once. V was pared by 4 bases and J by 1 base, with 11 bases of the junction left unmatched. Germline assignment: CDR1 KGHDR and CDR2 SFDVKD. The CDR3 contains 17 residues. ViraFEST used viral peptide pools to expand antigen-specific CD4+ T cells before sequencing. Investigators separated out CD4+ T cells once approximately 9 days of culture had passed.

The sequenced sample was CD4+ T cells from PBMCs cultured with HCoV-229E spike peptides, obtained before COVID-19 vaccination. The TCR was taken from a human donor who received a COVID-19 vaccine. This chain links TRBV24-1 with TRBJ2-5; 7 bases are a match to TRBD1. The CDR3 spells CATSDFKQGSFQETQYF. The CDR3 nucleotides are TGTGCCACCAGTGACTTTAAACAGGGGTCGTTCCAAGAGACCCAGTACTTC.